This T cell receptor beta chain appears in the sequencing data of a study of human T cells and chemical hapten exposure. Study as a whole: Patch tests containing 0.01% DPC, applied to the upper back, were read at 6 days. General study findings and limits: Expanded TCRs clustered into significantly more large CDR3 similarity groups than controls, the analysis revealed.

A word on this clonotype: The antigen remains unidentified.

Documented time point: pre-sensitization, week 0. Treatment here: therapeutic diphenylcyclopropenone sensitization with weekly scalp DPC. Participating donors were patients with alopecia, aged 18 to 70 years, considered appropriate candidates for DPC. Authors' methods: TCRs per sample had a median of roughly 93,000 and ranged from 23,224 to 690,600. One entry per CDR3 protein results from TCRdb running MiXCR on the RACE reads. For this entry, the V and J calls and clone size follow TCRdb and not the study's own pipeline. The sample includes fewer than 200,000 distinct CDR3 sequences, approximately 29% of them seen just once. This TCR derives from a woman aged 25 to 45 with alopecia areata. Some clones in this sample may be carry-over from other donors' samples. Sequences were derived from whole blood, sampled in connection with sensitization to the hapten diphenylcyclopropenone (DPC).

For the CDR3, the DNA is TGTGCCAGCAGCTTAGAATATCAGCCCCAGCATTTT. Protein product: CASSLEYQPQHF. This sequence joins TRBV7-9 and TRBJ1-5; D gene uncertain. Germline lookup yields CDR1 SEHNR and CDR2 FQNEAQ (reference sequence). This CDR3 region has 12 residues. With 1 base removed from V and 5 bases from J, the gap between germline ends came to 3 bases.